Shown below are 30 T cell receptor beta chains from a single sample sequenced in a study of T cells after yellow fever vaccination (dated by TCRdb to between 2018 and 2021). The library relied on 5' RACE. Sequenced on an Illumina NovaSeq 6000. In TCRdb, the public reads were trimmed at Q25 with fastp and aligned with MiXCR, with productive beta chains retained. Merged by CDR3 protein, the rows form single entries marked with the most common genes and DNA. The sample contains 250,000 to 400,000 distinct CDR3 sequences, 3.5% to 4.5% of them found a single time. The top ten clonotypes cover roughly a fifth of the sample. The meaning of the sample's treatment or condition label: live attenuated yellow fever vaccine strain. Sequencing used PBMCs, obtained 15 days after the yellow fever booster vaccination. Source of these receptors: a man aged 18-30 years who received the YFV17D yellow fever vaccine.

This clonotype was seen many times. This rearrangement joins TRBV7-2 to TRBJ2-1; 7 nucleotides match TRBD1. The CDR3 has 14 residues. Germline V gene sequence: CDR1 SGHTA, CDR2 FQGNSA. V trimming: 5 bases; J trimming: 1 base; junction bases outside the gene matches: 2. This chain's CDR3 is CASSRQGSYNEQFF. The CDR3 DNA follows: TGTGCCAGCAGCCGACAGGGATCCTACAATGAGCAGTTCTTC.

This clonotype is a singleton in its sample. A much larger clone lies one base from this, so it may be a read error. The V call is TRBV6-2 or TRBV6-3, the J call TRBJ1-5; D gene ambiguous. V lost 0 bases and J lost 9, with 6 bases in between. CDR3 length: 12 amino acids. The V gene's germline CDR1 is MNHEY and CDR2 SVGEGT. Here the CDR3 reads CASSYSDLPQHF. The DNA of the CDR3 is TGTGCCAGCAGTTACTCAGATCTGCCCCAGCATTTT.

This clonotype was counted ten times or more. J is TRBJ2-7 and V is TRBV11-2; no clear D. The V gene lost 5 bases and the J gene lost 12 bases, with 17 bases spanning the gap. The CDR3 extends over 12 amino acids. Germline-derived CDR1 and CDR2 are SGHAT and FQNNGV. CDR3 residues: CASSQQAARMYV. In nucleotides, the CDR3 is TGTGCCAGCAGCCAGCAGGCCGCAAGGATGTACGTC.

In this sample, this clonotype turned up a few times. The rearrangement uses TRBV20-1 and TRBJ1-6, with 9 bases fitting TRBD1. Germline V lookup: CDR1 DFQATT, CDR2 SNEGSKA (reference sequence). The CDR3 contains 14 residues. Germline trimming cut 3 bases from V and 10 bases from J; bases unmatched to any gene: 7. The CDR3 DNA reads TGCAGTGCTAGCCCCCGGACAGGGGACTCACCCCTCCACTTT. This gives the protein CSASPRTGDSPLHF.

The table lists this clonotype with many counts. V gene TRBV29-1 combines with J gene TRBJ1-4; 7 bases line up with TRBD1. Germline loops: CDR1 SQVTM, CDR2 ANQGSEA. The V and J ends lost 6 bases and 5 bases, in that order; junction bases with no gene match: 9. CDR3 length: 14 amino acids. CDR3 in DNA: TGCAGCGTCGTCCCGACAGGGACGAATGAAAAACTGTTTTTT. The encoded protein is CSVVPTGTNEKLFF.

This clonotype was recorded a few times. The V and J genes are TRBV12-3 or TRBV12-4 and TRBJ1-1, with 7 bases that match TRBD1. With V trimmed by 6 bases and J by 9 bases, 7 bases remained unmatched. The CDR3 has 12 residues. Here the CDR3 DNA reads TGTGCCAGCAGACCAGGGACAGACAAAGCTTTCTTT. This sequence encodes CASRPGTDKAFF.

This clonotype turned up a few times. V gene TRBV5-1 combines with J gene TRBJ1-1, with D possibly TRBD1 on 5 matching bases. Trimming took 3 bases from V and 1 from J, leaving 10 bases between them. The CDR3 is made up of 14 amino acids. Germline V gene sequence: CDR1 SGHRS, CDR2 YFSETQ. DNA for the CDR3: TGCGCCAGCAGCTGGAAGGACACGAACACTGAAGCTTTCTTT. This sequence encodes CASSWKDTNTEAFF.

This clonotype has just a few counts. The rearrangement joins TRBV4-3 to TRBJ1-1; TRBD1 agrees at 9 bases. The trim removed 0 bases at V and 0 bases at J, leaving 8 bases unmatched. The germline gives CDR1 LGHNA, CDR2 YSLEER. This CDR3 comprises 18 residues. Here the CDR3 DNA reads TGCGCCAGCAGCCAAGATTCCCAGAGACAGGGGGTGAACACTGAAGCTTTCTTT. Protein product: CASSQDSQRQGVNTEAFF.

This clonotype was recorded at least ten times. The chain recombines TRBV28 with TRBJ1-1, with D possibly matching TRBD1 (6 bases). The CDR3 runs 13 residues. Looked up from germline, CDR1 is MDHEN and CDR2 is SYDVKM. Trimming removed 6 bases at V and 8 bases at J, with 16 bases between. In nucleotides, the CDR3 is TGTGCCAGCAGCAACGGACAGAGGGAGGAAGCTTTCTTT. It is translated as CASSNGQREEAFF.

In this sample, this clonotype turned up many times. The chain is built from TRBV12-3 or TRBV12-4 and TRBJ2-1; 11 nucleotides line up with TRBD2. With V trimmed by 6 bases and J by 9 bases, 10 bases remained unmatched. CDR3 size: 15 residues. The CDR3: CASRTTSGGFVEQFF. In DNA, the CDR3 is TGTGCCAGCAGAACAACTAGCGGGGGCTTTGTTGAGCAGTTCTTC.

On this clonotype itself: A single base separates this from a much larger clone, so it may be a read error. This rearrangement joins TRBV5-1 to TRBJ2-1; tentative D call: TRBD1 (6 bases). The CDR3 runs to 14 residues. Germline values: CDR1 SGHRS, CDR2 YFSETQ. In DNA form, the CDR3 reads TGCGCCAGGAGCTGGCCTGGACAGAACAATGAGCAGTTCTTC. Amino acid sequence: CARSWPGQNNEQFF.

At least ten counts were recorded for this clonotype. This chain connects TRBV15 to TRBJ2-2; 12 bases match TRBD1. Germline assignment: CDR1 LNHNV and CDR2 YYDKDF (reference sequence). This CDR3 comprises 17 residues. V lost 0 bases to trimming and J lost 7 bases; unmatched junction nucleotides: 6. The CDR3 sequence is CATSRDGGTGGNGELFF. CDR3 sequence (DNA): TGTGCCACCAGCAGAGATGGCGGGACAGGGGGCAACGGGGAGCTGTTTTTT. The full variable domain, completed using reference TRBV15 and TRBJ2-2, is DAMVIQNPRYQVTQFGKPVTLSCSQTLNHNVMYWYQQKSSQAPKLLFHYYDKDFNNEADTPDNFQSRRPNTSFCFLDIRSPGLGDTAMYLCATSRDGGTGGNGELFFGEGSRLTVL.

This clonotype was picked up many times. The chain has TRBV7-2 and TRBJ2-4; D is undetermined. Germline CDR1 reads SGHTA; CDR2 reads FQGNSA. V dropped 1 base and J dropped 8 bases, with 15 bases sitting between them. The CDR3 length is 15 residues. DNA of the CDR3: TGTGCCAGCAGCTTAGTTATGAACCCTATTGACATTCAGTACTTC. Protein: CASSLVMNPIDIQYF.

In its sample, this clonotype was seen many times. The genes are TRBV5-1 and TRBJ2-7; tentatively, D is TRBD2 (6 bases). The CDR3 extends over 12 amino acids. Germline-derived CDR1 and CDR2 are SGHRS and YFSETQ. Trimming removed 1 base at V and 5 bases at J, with 7 bases between. The CDR3 is CASSLREDEQYF. CDR3 sequence (DNA): TGCGCCAGCAGCTTGAGGGAGGACGAGCAGTACTTC.

This clonotype was detected ten times or more. J is TRBJ1-5 and V is TRBV6-5; possibly TRBD1 for D (6 bases). CDR3 length: 15 amino acids. Germline V gives CDR1 MNHEY, CDR2 SVGAGI. The V gene lost 7 bases and the J gene lost 6 bases, with 19 bases spanning the gap. The CDR3 is CASKPQGRLIQPQHF. CDR3 bases: TGTGCCAGCAAGCCCCAGGGGCGCCTCATTCAGCCCCAGCATTTT.

J is TRBJ2-7 and V is TRBV11-2; D possibly matches TRBD1 or TRBD2 (5 bases each). The germline CDR1 and CDR2 sequences are SGHAT and FQNNGV. Trimming shortened V by 1 base and J by 2 bases, and 12 bases separated the two germline ends. This CDR3 is 15 amino acids long. CDR3 loop: CASSLVRGRTYEQYV. In DNA, the CDR3 is TGTGCCAGCAGCTTAGTTCGGGGACGGACCTACGAGCAGTACGTC.

The table lists this clonotype with many counts. The chain couples TRBV7-2 to TRBJ1-1; tentatively, D is TRBD1 (5 bases). The CDR3 is 13 residues long. Germline-derived CDR1 and CDR2 are SGHTA and FQGNSA. V dropped 2 bases and J dropped 6 bases, with 10 bases sitting between them. This CDR3 is CASSLPWDSEAFF. The CDR3 DNA is TGTGCCAGCAGCTTACCCTGGGACTCTGAAGCTTTCTTT. Complete variable domain (other parts from reference TRBV7-2 and TRBJ1-1): GAGVSQSPSNKVTEKGKDVELRCDPISGHTALYWYRQSLGQGLEFLIYFQGNSAPDKSGLPSDRFSAERTGGSVSTLTIQRTQQEDSAVYLCASSLPWDSEAFFGQGTRLTVV.

In this sample, this clonotype turned up a few times. The V call is TRBV29-1, the J call TRBJ1-1; the D is unclear. The CDR3 runs to 13 residues. The V end was cut by 1 base, the J end by 7 bases, with 13 bases between. Looked up from germline, CDR1 is SQVTM and CDR2 is ANQGSEA. CDR3 protein: CSVEGKTPSEAFF. CDR3 DNA sequence: TGCAGCGTTGAAGGTAAAACTCCAAGTGAAGCTTTCTTT.

V is TRBV29-1 and J is TRBJ1-1; the match to TRBD1 covers 11 bases. J was trimmed by 3 bases and V by 3 bases; bases with no gene match: 0. This CDR3 is 13 amino acids long. From germline, CDR1 is SQVTM and CDR2 ANQGSEA. In DNA form, the CDR3 reads TGCAGCGTTGAGGACAGGGGGCACACTGAAGCTTTCTTT. Translation gives CSVEDRGHTEAFF.

This clonotype was picked up many times. The chain couples TRBV24-1 to TRBJ2-3; either TRBD1 or TRBD2 may fit D (5 bases each). The CDR3 is made up of 16 amino acids. The V end was cut by 4 bases, the J end by 2 bases, with 15 bases between. From germline, CDR1 is KGHDR and CDR2 SFDVKD. DNA for the CDR3: TGTGCCACCAGTGAAGGAGGCGCAGGGAACACAGATACGCAGTATTTT. Its protein product is CATSEGGAGNTDTQYF.

This clonotype was detected ten times or more. The chain uses TRBV25-1 and TRBJ1-2; no clear D gene. Germline values: CDR1 MGHDK, CDR2 SYGVNS. Trimming pared 2 bases from V and 5 bases from J, leaving 6 bases between. The CDR3 is 12 amino acids. CDR3: CASSELLYGYTF. The CDR3 bases are TGTGCCAGCAGTGAACTCTTATATGGCTACACCTTC.

Only a few counts were recorded for this clonotype. The CDR3: CASSLRAGETQYF. The CDR3 nucleotides read TGCGCCAGCAGCTTGCGTGCGGGAGAGACCCAGTACTTC. The chain is built from TRBV5-1 and TRBJ2-5, with TRBD2 as a possible D gene (5 bases). The germline V and J ends were trimmed by 1 base and 4 bases, with 8 bases remaining between them. Germline lookup yields CDR1 SGHRS and CDR2 YFSETQ. The CDR3 has 13 amino acids. Filled out from reference TRBV5-1 and TRBJ2-5, the complete variable domain reads KAGVTQTPRYLIKTRGQQVTLSCSPISGHRSVSWYQQTPGQGLQFLFEYFSETQRNKGNFPGRFSGRQFSNSRSEMNVSTLELGDSALYLCASSLRAGETQYFGPGTRLLVL.

This clonotype was recorded a few times. CDR3 nucleotide sequence: TGTGCCAGCAGCGGCTGGTGGGGGGGGAACACTGAAGCTTTCTTT. This gives the protein CASSGWWGGNTEAFF. The rearrangement links TRBV7-2 to TRBJ1-1; a weak D match, TRBD1 (5 bases). Trimming took off 5 bases at V and 1 base at J, with 14 bases between the two ends. Germline CDR1 and CDR2: SGHTA and FQGNSA. CDR3 size: 15 residues.

In its sample, this clonotype was seen a few times. This chain connects TRBV24-1 to TRBJ2-1, with TRBD2 matching 8 bases. Germline values: CDR1 KGHDR, CDR2 SFDVKD. Trimming took 4 bases from V and 7 from J; bases not matched to a gene: 11. CDR3 length: 16 amino acids. CDR3: CATSDQGGGHRNEQFF. The CDR3 bases are TGTGCCACCAGTGACCAAGGCGGGGGGCATAGGAATGAGCAGTTCTTC.

This clonotype has a count of ten or more. The chain has TRBV12-3 or TRBV12-4 and TRBJ2-2; D may be TRBD2 (5 bases). The CDR3 is 13 residues long. Trimming left V 5 bases short and J 6 bases short, with 10 bases between. The CDR3 sequence: CASSTRGSGELFF. CDR3 DNA: TGTGCCAGCAGTACCCGAGGGTCCGGGGAGCTGTTTTTT.

V gene TRBV5-6 combines with J gene TRBJ2-3; D gene uncertain. The CDR3 has 13 amino acids. CDR1 and CDR2 from the germline V gene are SGHDT and YYEEEE. V lost 2 bases and J 5 bases, leaving 9 bases between the germline ends. The CDR3 DNA follows: TGTGCCAGCAGCTTCTCTCGTGGAGATACGCAGTATTTT. Protein product: CASSFSRGDTQYF.

This clonotype has just a few counts. This rearrangement joins TRBV12-3 or TRBV12-4 to TRBJ2-7; no clear D gene. The length of the CDR3 is 15 residues. V gave up 3 bases and J gave up 3 bases, with 15 bases separating them. The CDR3 is CASSFLGIGFYEQYF. The CDR3 bases are TGTGCCAGCAGTTTCCTGGGTATAGGCTTCTACGAGCAGTACTTC.

The J gene is TRBJ1-2, the V gene TRBV4-2; 7 bases are shared with TRBD1. J lost 4 bases, V lost 4 bases, and 6 bases had no gene match. This CDR3 is built from 14 residues. Germline V gene data show CDR1 as LGHNA and CDR2 as YNFKEQ. Here the CDR3 reads CASSPTGISYGYTF. CDR3 in DNA: TGTGCCAGCAGCCCGACAGGGATTAGCTATGGCTACACCTTC.

V gene TRBV4-3 combines with J gene TRBJ1-6; unclear D gene. The CDR3 runs 13 residues. The germline gives CDR1 LGHNA, CDR2 YSLEER. The V end was cut by 0 bases, the J end by 13 bases, with 10 bases between. As DNA, the CDR3 is TGCGCCAGCAGCCAAGATCGAAAAGGGCCCCTCCACTTT. Translated, it gives CASSQDRKGPLHF.

A few counts support this clonotype. This chain uses TRBV15 with TRBJ1-1; D is possibly TRBD1 (6 bases). CDR1 is LNHNV and CDR2 is YYDKDF in the germline V gene (reference sequence). This CDR3 contains 14 residues. Between the trimmed V and J ends, which lost 2 bases and 6 bases, there was a span of 13 bases. The CDR3 nucleotides are TGTGCCACCAGCAGAAACAGGGACTTGGCTGAAGCTTTCTTT. This encodes CATSRNRDLAEAFF.